The 7 T cell receptor beta chains below were found in one sample sequenced in a study of blood T cell repertoires in COVID-19. Generated by immunoSEQ multiplex PCR, the TCRdb table keeps only in-frame clones and is missing some. The profile shows 64,000 or so clones, roughly 80% of them singletons. The sample was peripheral blood. The receptors stem from a man aged 80 or over with acute or convalescent COVID-19.

The chain combines TRBV2 with TRBJ1-1; 10 nucleotides line up with TRBD1. The CDR3 extends over 14 amino acids. Germline V gene sequence: CDR1 SNHLY, CDR2 FYNNEI. Losses at the gene ends were 5 bases for V and 3 bases for J; bases not matched to a gene: 3. CDR3 loop: CASSRGQGYTEAFF. In nucleotides, the CDR3 is TGTGCCAGCAGTAGGGGACAGGGGTACACTGAAGCTTTCTTT.

This clone was seen many times. Other DNA sequences in the sample encode the same CDR3. V gene TRBV5-1 combines with J gene TRBJ1-3, with TRBD1 as a possible D gene (5 bases). This CDR3 contains 15 residues. V dropped 0 bases and J dropped 3 bases, with 10 bases sitting between them. Germline V gives CDR1 SGHRS, CDR2 YFSETQ. CDR3 bases: TGCGCCAGCAGCTTGGCCGGGGGTGATGGAAACACCATATATTTT. Its protein is CASSLAGGDGNTIYF.

This clone appeared once. V and J are TRBV10-3 and TRBJ2-1; tentative D call: TRBD2 (6 bases). V was trimmed by 6 bases and J by 5 bases, leaving 11 bases between them. Germline V gives CDR1 ENHRY, CDR2 SYGVKD. This CDR3 region has 13 residues. The CDR3 sequence: CAISGDSDNEQFF. As DNA, the CDR3 is TGTGCCATCAGCGGGGACTCTGACAATGAGCAGTTCTTC.

The table lists this clone with many counts. The V and J genes are TRBV5-1 and TRBJ2-2; 8 bases fit TRBD2. V trimming: 0 bases; J trimming: 4 bases; junction bases outside the gene matches: 5. Germline assignment: CDR1 SGHRS and CDR2 YFSETQ. CDR3 size: 16 residues. CDR3 loop: CASSLAGTRATGELFF. DNA of the CDR3: TGCGCCAGCAGCTTGGCCGGGACTAGAGCCACCGGGGAGCTGTTTTTT.

About this clone itself: Other DNA sequences in the sample encode the same CDR3. The chain couples TRBV7-9 to TRBJ1-4; a weak D match, TRBD1 (6 bases). The ends were cut back, 4 bases at V and 3 bases at J, with 9 bases in the middle. The CDR3 runs 14 residues. In germline, CDR1 is SEHNR, CDR2 FQNEAQ (reference sequence). This CDR3 is CASSSGQSNEKLFF. For the CDR3, the DNA is TGTGCCAGCAGCTCAGGACAGTCTAATGAAAAACTGTTTTTT.

The rearrangement joins TRBV19 to TRBJ1-2, with a tentative D call TRBD1 (5 bases). Germline CDR1 LNHDA, CDR2 SQIVND (reference sequence). The CDR3 covers 16 residues. With 3 bases removed from V and 2 bases from J, the gap between germline ends came to 16 bases. The CDR3 DNA is TGTGCCAGTAGTATTACCATTTCGGCAGGGAACTATGGCTACACCTTC. Protein sequence: CASSITISAGNYGYTF.

The chain has TRBV5-1 and TRBJ2-7, with 8 bases identical to TRBD1. The CDR3 totals 14 residues. V lost 7 bases and J lost 2; bases outside the gene matches: 8. CDR1 is SGHRS and CDR2 is YFSETQ in the germline V gene. CDR3 protein: CASAEPGQAYEQYF. Written as DNA, the CDR3 is TGCGCCAGCGCCGAGCCGGGACAGGCCTACGAGCAGTACTTC.